The 30 T cell receptor beta chains in this list originate from one sample, sequenced in a study of blood T cell repertoires in COVID-19. Sequencing used immunoSEQ multiplex PCR; TCRdb keeps in-frame clones, though not all of them. The sample includes about 140,000 clones, just over 85% of them seen just once. The sequencing input was peripheral blood. The origin of the receptors is an older woman with acute or convalescent COVID-19.

The CDR3 sequence is CASSLPSGNWVRKIWNTIYF. The CDR3 DNA reads as TGTGCCAGCAGCTTACCCTCAGGGAACTGGGTCCGGAAAATCTGGAACACCATATATTTT. The gene calls are TRBV7-3 and TRBJ1-3; D possibly corresponds to TRBD1 (5 bases). This CDR3 spans 20 amino acids. V was cut by 2 bases and J by 7 bases, with 30 bases left in between. Germline V CDR1 and CDR2: SGHTA, FQGTGA.

The chain employs TRBV9 and TRBJ1-1; D is possibly TRBD1 (6 bases). CDR1 SGDLS and CDR2 YYNGEE come from the germline V gene. V dropped 4 bases and J dropped 3 bases, with 13 bases sitting between them. The CDR3 spans 14 residues. The CDR3: CASSRQARDTEAFF. CDR3 nucleotides: TGTGCCAGCAGCCGACAGGCCCGGGACACTGAAGCTTTCTTT.

The chain is built from TRBV27 and TRBJ2-1; tentatively, D is TRBD2 (5 bases). This CDR3 is 11 amino acids long. V lost 8 bases and J 8 bases, leaving 10 bases between the germline ends. Per the germline V gene, CDR1 is MNHEY and CDR2 is SMNVEV (reference sequence). CDR3: CASRRFDEQFF. The DNA of the CDR3 is TGTGCCAGCCGGAGGTTCGATGAGCAGTTCTTC.

This chain links TRBV30 with TRBJ1-1; D is ambiguous. V dropped 4 bases and J dropped 9 bases, with 12 bases sitting between them. Germline V gene data show CDR1 as GTSNPN and CDR2 as SVGIG (reference sequence). The CDR3 totals 11 residues. The CDR3 nucleotides are TGTGCCTGGATGGGAGGCCCGCAAGCTTTCTTT. As protein: CAWMGGPQAFF.

CDR3 protein: CASSQEYPISGNTIYF. CDR3 in DNA: TGTGCCAGCAGCCAAGAGTACCCTATCTCTGGAAACACCATATATTTT. The chain recombines TRBV4-2 with TRBJ1-3; D call uncertain. Per the germline V gene, CDR1 is LGHNA and CDR2 is YNFKEQ. V was pared by 0 bases and J by 0 bases, with 9 bases between. This CDR3 is built from 16 residues.

As to this clone: The sample has other DNA sequences that encode this CDR3 too. The chain couples TRBV6-5 to TRBJ1-5; 9 bases are a match to TRBD1. Germline values: CDR1 MNHEY, CDR2 SVGAGI. The V gene end was trimmed by 6 bases and the J gene end by 4 bases; junction bases not matched to a gene: 4. This CDR3 comprises 14 residues. In nucleotides, the CDR3 is TGTGCCAGCAGCCGGGACAGGGTTAATCAGCCCCAGCATTTT. Translating it yields CASSRDRVNQPQHF.

The chain employs TRBV4-3 and TRBJ1-5; 8 nucleotides match TRBD1. The CDR3 is made up of 16 amino acids. Germline loops: CDR1 LGHNA, CDR2 YSLEER. V lost 0 bases, J lost 5 bases, and 6 bases stayed unmatched. The CDR3 DNA reads as TGCGCCAGCAGCCAAGAATGGCGACAGGGGTATCAGCCCCAGCATTTT. Encoded protein: CASSQEWRQGYQPQHF.

In nucleotides, the CDR3 is TGCGCCAGCAGCTTGGGACAGGGCGATCAGCCCCAGCATTTT. It codes for CASSLGQGDQPQHF. This chain joins TRBV5-1 and TRBJ1-5; 7 bases agree with TRBD1. The CDR3 is 14 residues long. Germline V lookup: CDR1 SGHRS, CDR2 YFSETQ. The trim removed 0 bases at V and 5 bases at J, leaving 2 bases unmatched.

This chain links TRBV7-3 with TRBJ2-2, with no clear D. Trimming left V 2 bases short and J 2 bases short, with 9 bases between. The CDR3 contains 15 residues. Germline V gene data show CDR1 as SGHTA and CDR2 as FQGTGA. The CDR3 DNA follows: TGTGCCAGCAGCTTAGTCGCGGTTAACACCGGGGAGCTGTTTTTT. Residues: CASSLVAVNTGELFF. Full variable domain (remainder filled in from reference TRBV7-3 and TRBJ2-2): GAGVSQTPSNKVTEKGKYVELRCDPISGHTALYWYRQSLGQGPEFLIYFQGTGAADDSGLPNDRFFAVRPEGSVSTLKIQRTERGDSAVYLCASSLVAVNTGELFFGEGSRLTVL.

This clone was detected only once. The V and J genes are TRBV19 and TRBJ2-1, with TRBD2 identical over 7 bases. After removal of 3 bases from V and 4 bases from J, the junction contained 6 bases not matched to a gene. The CDR3 sequence is 15 residues long. Germline values: CDR1 LNHDA, CDR2 SQIVND (reference sequence). Here the CDR3 reads CASSISGEGYNEQFF. In nucleotides, the CDR3 is TGTGCCAGTAGTATCTCCGGGGAGGGATACAATGAGCAGTTCTTC.

By proportion, this clone is medium-sized (0.01 to 0.1%). Here the CDR3 reads CASSALTTGQGATPLHF. DNA for the CDR3: TGTGCCAGCAGTGCGTTAACTACTGGACAGGGTGCGACACCCCTCCACTTT. V gene TRBV6-1 combines with J gene TRBJ1-6; 8 positions agree with TRBD1. V was clipped by 4 bases and J by 11 bases; unmatched bases: 16. The CDR3 contains 17 residues. In germline, CDR1 is MNHNS, CDR2 SASEGT.

This sequence joins TRBV7-2 and TRBJ1-2, with D tentatively TRBD1 (6 bases). This CDR3 is 12 amino acids long. The germline CDR1 and CDR2 sequences are SGHTA and FQGNSA. The ends were cut back, 6 bases at V and 7 bases at J, with 12 bases in the middle. The CDR3 DNA sequence: TGTGCCAGCAGGCGAGGGGGTTTTGGCTACACCTTC. This translates into CASRRGGFGYTF.

The chain uses TRBV5-1 and TRBJ2-3; D might be TRBD2 (6 bases). CDR3 length equals 14 residues. Germline loops: CDR1 SGHRS, CDR2 YFSETQ. V was trimmed by 5 bases and J by 0 bases, leaving 10 bases between them. The CDR3 DNA sequence: TGCGCCAGCAGGGAGGGACTGAGCACAGATACGCAGTATTTT. The encoded protein is CASREGLSTDTQYF.

The chain carries TRBV6-6 and TRBJ1-1, with D tentatively TRBD1 (6 bases). CDR3 length: 13 amino acids. The germline gives CDR1 MNHNY, CDR2 SVGAGI (reference sequence). The V end was cut by 6 bases, the J end by 1 base, with 9 bases between. The chain's CDR3 is CASRTDRNTEAFF. CDR3 coding DNA: TGTGCCAGCAGAACGGACAGGAACACTGAAGCTTTCTTT.

J is TRBJ1-1 and V is TRBV11-1, with a weak D call TRBD1 (5 bases). Trimming took 2 bases from V and 1 from J, leaving 11 bases between them. Germline CDR1 is SGHAT and CDR2 is FQDESV (reference sequence). This CDR3 has 15 residues. The chain's CDR3 is CASSLLTGTNTEAFF. For the CDR3, the DNA is TGTGCCAGCAGCTTACTCACAGGAACGAACACTGAAGCTTTCTTT.

The chain uses TRBV27 and TRBJ1-1, with D perhaps TRBD1 (5 bases). The CDR3 covers 15 residues. With 1 base removed from V and 4 bases from J, the gap between germline ends came to 13 bases. CDR1 and CDR2 from the germline V gene are MNHEY and SMNVEV (reference sequence). The CDR3 is CASSLWGVVGTEAFF. CDR3 sequence (DNA): TGTGCCAGCAGTTTATGGGGGGTCGTGGGCACTGAAGCTTTCTTT.

The J gene is TRBJ1-6, the V gene TRBV5-5; 10 bases align to TRBD1. The CDR3 has 17 residues. Unmatched junction bases numbered 3, after V lost 3 bases and J lost 0 bases. Germline V gene data show CDR1 as SGHKS and CDR2 as YYEKEE (reference sequence). The CDR3 DNA reads as TGTGCCAGCAGCTGGGGACAGGGGAGCTCCTATAATTCACCCCTCCACTTT. It is translated as CASSWGQGSSYNSPLHF.

The rearrangement joins TRBV19 to TRBJ2-7, with 9 nucleotides matching TRBD1. Germline CDR1 reads LNHDA; CDR2 reads SQIVND (reference sequence). J lost 2 bases, V lost 5 bases, and 7 bases had no gene match. The CDR3 sequence is 15 residues long. As DNA, the CDR3 is TGTGCCAGTAGTGGAGGGACAGGGTGGGCCTACGAGCAGTACTTC. Translation: CASSGGTGWAYEQYF. Full variable domain (outside the CDR3, taken from reference TRBV19 and TRBJ2-7): DGGITQSPKYLFRKEGQNVTLSCEQNLNHDAMYWYRQDPGQGLRLIYYSQIVNDFQKGDIAEGYSVSREKKESFPLTVTSAQKNPTAFYLCASSGGTGWAYEQYFGPGTRLTVT.

The chain uses TRBV27 and TRBJ2-3; 8 nucleotides agree with TRBD2. Germline V CDR1 and CDR2: MNHEY, SMNVEV (reference sequence). This CDR3 comprises 20 residues. V dropped 1 base and J dropped 2; count of bases not matched to a gene: 17. CDR3 bases: TGTGCCAGCAGTTTATACTCCAACGGGGGGGGAGCTAGCCCCACAGATACGCAGTATTTT. It yields the protein CASSLYSNGGGASPTDTQYF.

This chain uses TRBV3-1 (or the pseudogene TRBV3-2) with TRBJ1-2; D ambiguous. The CDR3 consists of 15 residues. Germline CDR1 reads LGHDT; CDR2 reads YNNKEL (reference sequence). V lost 0 bases to trimming and J lost 3 bases, with 11 bases between them. The CDR3 region is CASSQERGSDYGYTF. The CDR3 DNA reads TGTGCCAGCAGCCAAGAGCGAGGGAGCGACTATGGCTACACCTTC.

A note on this clone: A junction boundary mismatches the germline segment, possibly from a read error. The chain has TRBV7-7 and TRBJ2-7, with a possible D match to TRBD2 (5 bases). Germline CDR1 is SSHAT and CDR2 is FNYEAQ (reference sequence). This CDR3 has 13 amino acids. The CDR3 here is CASSAGLTYEQYF. The CDR3 DNA sequence: TGTGCTAGCAGCGCCGGACTGACCTACGAGCAGTACTTC. Filled out from reference TRBV7-7 and TRBJ2-7, the complete variable domain reads GAGVSQSPRYKVTKRGQDVTLRCDPISSHATLYWYQQALGQGPEFLTYFNYEAQPDKSGLPSDRFSAERPEGSISTLTIQRTEQRDSAMYRCASSAGLTYEQYFGPGTRLTVT.

The rearrangement joins TRBV6-5 to TRBJ2-7; 10 nucleotides match TRBD1. The CDR3 contains 15 residues. V was pared by 3 bases and J by 2 bases, with 4 bases of the junction left unmatched. Per the germline V gene, CDR1 is MNHEY and CDR2 is SVGAGI. CDR3: CASSYHDRGPYEQYF. As DNA, the CDR3 is TGTGCCAGCAGTTATCATGACAGGGGGCCCTACGAGCAGTACTTC.

V is TRBV5-6 and J is TRBJ2-7; D is possibly TRBD1 (6 bases). V lost 0 bases and J lost 3, with 16 bases in between. The length of the CDR3 is 16 residues. Germline CDR1 and CDR2: SGHDT and YYEEEE. CDR3 DNA sequence: TGTGCCAGCAGCTTGGGTCCGTCTCAACAGGGCTACGAGCAGTACTTC. It yields the protein CASSLGPSQQGYEQYF.

This rearrangement joins TRBV5-4 to TRBJ1-2, with TRBD1 identical over 7 bases. After removal of 4 bases from V and 12 bases from J, the junction contained 12 bases not matched to a gene. The CDR3 is 13 residues long. Per the germline V gene, CDR1 is SGHNT and CDR2 is YYREEE (reference sequence). The CDR3 region is CASSGGGQVVDTF. CDR3 coding DNA: TGTGCCAGCAGCGGAGGGGGCCAAGTGGTTGACACCTTC.

The rearrangement links TRBV5-1 to TRBJ1-5; 8 bases agree with TRBD1. With V trimmed by 4 bases and J by 2 bases, 8 bases remained unmatched. CDR3 length: 16 amino acids. The germline V gene encodes CDR1 SGHRS and CDR2 YFSETQ. The CDR3 bases are TGCGCCAGCAGCCTTGTGACAGGGGTCCGCAATCAGCCCCAGCATTTT. Protein: CASSLVTGVRNQPQHF.

The chain combines TRBV4-3 with TRBJ1-2; 7 nucleotides align to TRBD1. V was pared by 0 bases and J by 4 bases, with 5 bases of the junction left unmatched. Looked up from germline, CDR1 is LGHNA and CDR2 is YSLEER. This CDR3 region has 15 residues. The CDR3 here is CASSQEYAGGYGYTF. The CDR3 nucleotides read TGCGCCAGCAGCCAAGAATATGCAGGGGGCTATGGCTACACCTTC.

The chain uses TRBV7-2 and TRBJ1-2, with 9 bases that match TRBD1. The germline V gene encodes CDR1 SGHTA and CDR2 FQGNSA. The CDR3 runs to 15 residues. Trimming took 3 bases from V and 4 from J; bases not matched to a gene: 6. CDR3 DNA: TGTGCCAGCAGCTTCGACAGGGGGAGTCCCTATGGCTACACCTTC. Translating gives CASSFDRGSPYGYTF.

This clone appeared once. This chain uses TRBV6-2 or TRBV6-3 with TRBJ1-2; the match to TRBD1 covers 9 bases. CDR1 MNHEY and CDR2 SVGEGT come from the germline V gene. Trimming cost V 5 bases and J 4 bases; bases outside gene matches: 2. This CDR3 comprises 13 residues. As DNA, the CDR3 is TGTGCCAGCAGTGGGACAGGGTTCTATGGCTACACCTTC. Encoded protein: CASSGTGFYGYTF.

This chain connects TRBV12-3 or TRBV12-4 to TRBJ1-5; D call uncertain. With 3 bases removed from V and 4 bases from J, the gap between germline ends came to 7 bases. The CDR3 runs 13 residues. CDR3 sequence reads: CASSLSVNQPQHF. DNA of the CDR3: TGTGCCAGCAGTTTGAGTGTAAATCAGCCCCAGCATTTT.

The rearrangement uses TRBV30 and TRBJ1-4; D is unclear. CDR1 GTSNPN and CDR2 SVGIG come from the germline V gene (reference sequence). This CDR3 region has 14 residues. Trimming removed 2 bases from V and 4 bases from J, with 11 bases in between. The CDR3 region has the DNA TGTGCCTGGAGTCGCGGGTCTGGTAATGAAAAACTGTTTTTT. This sequence encodes CAWSRGSGNEKLFF.